This TCR beta chain was captured by sequencing in a study of blood T cell repertoires in COVID-19. Clones were read by immunoSEQ multiplex PCR, and TCRdb kept only the in-frame ones, dropping some. In the table there are tens of thousands of clones, roughly 90% of which are singletons. V gave up 3 bases and J gave up 4 bases; unmatched junction bases: 7. CDR1 is SGHRS, CDR2 YFSETQ, per germline. The CDR3 runs to 16 residues. V is TRBV5-1 and J is TRBJ2-2; 9 bases line up with TRBD1. This receptor was identified in a woman older than 75 with active or convalescent COVID-19. Source material: peripheral blood. The CDR3 loop reads CASSSTGGAGTGELFF. CDR3 bases: TGCGCCAGCAGCTCTACAGGGGGCGCTGGCACCGGGGAGCTGTTTTTT.